This TCR beta chain was identified in a study of blood T cells in healthy people across ages. Findings and caveats of the study: Estimates based on one million T cells were treated as lower bounds. Any changes in expanded clonotypes were possibly confounded, as donor CMV status remained unknown. Naive and antigen-experienced cells were not separated, limiting conclusive comparison.

The second PCR ran about 6 to 12 cycles with a sample-barcoded 5' primer and J-beta primers. TCRdb redid the calling of the 5' RACE reads with MiXCR, one entry per CDR3 protein. This sample yields around 1.5 million distinct CDR3 sequences, of which approximately 59% are seen a single time; more than 6% belongs to the top ten. Germline CDR1 reads LGHNA; CDR2 reads YSLEER. The CDR3 sequence is 11 residues long. The V gene lost 0 bases and the J gene lost 10 bases, with 6 bases spanning the gap. Details on this clonotype: Its antigen is currently unknown.

This TCR was sampled from a man aged 18 to 35 in good health. Sequenced input: blood. The rearrangement uses TRBV4-3 and TRBJ1-1; D not certain. The DNA of the CDR3 is TGCGCCAGCAGCCAAGAAGAGGTAGCTTTCTTT. This sequence encodes CASSQEEVAFF.